The rows below give T cell receptor beta chains drawn from one sample of a study of T cell repertoires in cytomegalovirus infection. Via MiXCR, TCRdb re-called the reads, giving one row per CDR3 protein. The sample includes 680,000 or so distinct CDR3 sequences, approximately 34% of them seen just once. The sequencing sample was made of PBMCs. The receptor source for this set is a human donor in good health (CMV status not recorded). Some clones in this sample may be carry-over from other donors' samples. Both conserved end residues are part of each CDR3. Each record gives: D gene, J gene, V gene, clone size, CDR3 DNA, CDR3 protein. D genes are given only for firm matches. Expanded clones are given a class, and other clones once, few, many or no size at all.

NA TRBJ2-3 TRBV18 once TGTGCCAGCTCACCACCGGGCAGGGCGACAGATACGCAGTATTTT CASSPPGRATDTQYF
TRBD1 TRBJ2-7 TRBV7-2 NA TGTGCTAGCAGCCTACCAACAGGGGGCGGCGAGCAGTACTTC CASSLPTGGGEQYF
NA TRBJ2-5 TRBV7-2 many TGTGCCAGCAGCTTAGAAGGGGGTAGACAGACCCAGTACTTC CASSLEGGRQTQYF
TRBD2 TRBJ2-3 TRBV12-3/TRBV12-4 NA TGTGCCAGCAGCCCTCATTCTAGCGGATTCACAGATACGCAGTATTTT CASSPHSSGFTDTQYF
TRBD2 TRBJ2-7 TRBV6-5 NA TGTGCCAGCAGTTACGGGACTAGCGGTCCTTCTCGGCAGTACTTC CASSYGTSGPSRQYF
NA TRBJ2-5 TRBV28 few TGTGCCAGCGGCTTTGGACTACGGGGGGAGACCCAGTACTTC CASGFGLRGETQYF
NA TRBJ1-4 TRBV28 NA TGTGCCAGCAGTTTAGTGGGGAAAACTAATGAAAAACTGTTTTTT CASSLVGKTNEKLFF
NA TRBJ1-1 TRBV7-2 many TGTGCCAGCAGCCCGTACCTGAACACTGAAGCTTTCTTT CASSPYLNTEAFF
TRBD2 TRBJ2-3 TRBV28 NA TGTGCCAGCATCGGGACTAGCGGGAGTGCAGATACGCAGTATTTT CASIGTSGSADTQYF
TRBD1 TRBJ1-2 TRBV28 NA TGTGCCAGCAGTTTTCCTGCCGGGACAGGGGGCAAGGGCTACACCTTC CASSFPAGTGGKGYTF
NA TRBJ2-7 TRBV6-1 many TGTGCCAGCAGTGAAGTGGGCGACGCGGGGTACGAGCAGTACTTC CASSEVGDAGYEQYF
NA TRBJ2-7 TRBV2 NA TGTGCCAGCTGTGACACCTCTAGCTCCTACGAGCAGTACTTC CASCDTSSSYEQYF
NA TRBJ2-1 TRBV5-4 NA TGTGCCAGCAGCCCCGGACAGAACACCTACAATGAGCAGTTCTTC CASSPGQNTYNEQFF
TRBD1 TRBJ1-2 TRBV13 NA TGTGCCAGCAGCTTCACAGGGGGCCATGGCTACACCTTC CASSFTGGHGYTF
NA TRBJ2-1 TRBV29-1 NA TGCAGCGCTTTCCAGGGGGGGTCCTACAATGAGCAGTTCTTC CSAFQGGSYNEQFF
TRBD2 TRBJ2-2 TRBV6-8 NA TGTGCCAGCAGCGAGCTGATTCTAGCGGGAGGTAACACCGGGGAGCTGTTTTTT CASSELILAGGNTGELFF
TRBD2 TRBJ2-7 TRBV7-2 many TGTGCCAGCAGCATACGGACTAGCGGGAGGTCCGAGCAGTACTTC CASSIRTSGRSEQYF
TRBD2 TRBJ2-1 TRBV6-1 few TGTGCCAGCAGGACGGGGGGGGGGACGGCCTACAATGAGCAGTTCTTC CASRTGGGTAYNEQFF
TRBD1 TRBJ1-4 TRBV7-8 few TGTGCCAGCAGCCCCGGGACAGGGGGCTCCCGAGAGGAAAAACTGTTTTTT CASSPGTGGSREEKLFF
TRBD1 TRBJ1-4 TRBV27 NA TGTGCCAGCAGTTTATTCGGCAGGGGGGGAAAACTGTTTTTT CASSLFGRGGKLFF
NA TRBJ1-1 TRBV6-5 NA TGTGCCAGCAGCGGCGGGGAGAGTGAAGCTTTCTTT CASSGGESEAFF
TRBD2 TRBJ2-3 TRBV12-3/TRBV12-4 NA TGTGCCAGCAGTCCCCTGGGACTAGCGGGAGGCGGCACAGATACGAAGTATTTT CASSPLGLAGGGTDTKYF
NA TRBJ2-1 TRBV7-3 NA TGTGCCAGCAGCCCGGACATGGGGCATAGAGAGCAGTTCTTC CASSPDMGHREQFF
TRBD2 TRBJ2-1 TRBV12-3/TRBV12-4 NA TGTGCCACCAGAATAGCGGGGGGGCGCAGTGAGCAGTTCTTC CATRIAGGRSEQFF
TRBD2 TRBJ2-1 TRBV28 few TGTGCCAGCAGCTTGGGGGGGACCCTACCCGGTGAGCAGTTCTTC CASSLGGTLPGEQFF
NA TRBJ2-4 TRBV27 few TGTGCCAGCAGACCCCCCCCCGGCTCCAAAAACATTCAGTACTTC CASRPPPGSKNIQYF
NA TRBJ2-7 TRBV5-1 NA TGCGCCAGCAGCTTGGTTGGGTCAGAGTACGAGCAGTACTTC CASSLVGSEYEQYF
NA TRBJ1-1 TRBV24-1 few TGTGCCACCAGTGAAGCCGGGACGGGGAACACTGAAGCTTTCTTT CATSEAGTGNTEAFF
NA TRBJ2-3 TRBV4-1 NA TGCGCCAGCAGCCAAGAAGAGGGAAGCACAGATACGCAGTATTTT CASSQEEGSTDTQYF
TRBD2 TRBJ2-3 TRBV28 few TGTGCCAGCAGTCCCTGGGGGGGGGACGTTACGCAGTATTTT CASSPWGGDVTQYF
TRBD2 TRBJ2-3 TRBV28 few TGTGCCGGTAGCGGGAGGGCCACAGATACGCAGTATTTT CAGSGRATDTQYF
NA TRBJ1-3 TRBV7-2 NA TGTGCCAGCAGCTTAGCCCCGGACTGGATGAGTGGAAACACCATATATTTT CASSLAPDWMSGNTIYF
NA TRBJ2-2 TRBV28 NA TGTGCCAGCAGTCTCCCGGGCGGACACTCGAACACCGGGGAGCTGTTTTTT CASSLPGGHSNTGELFF
NA TRBJ2-4 TRBV14 few TGTGCCAGCAGCCGCAGGACTGGAGCCAAAAACATTCAGTACTTC CASSRRTGAKNIQYF
NA TRBJ1-1 TRBV7-2 few TGTGCCAGCAGCTTGGAGGAGTGGGCGGCTGAAGCTTTCTTT CASSLEEWAAEAFF
TRBD1 TRBJ1-2 TRBV28 NA TGTGCCAGCAGTCTAGGGACAGGGGGCAGGAAAGGAGGCTACACCTTC CASSLGTGGRKGGYTF
TRBD1 TRBJ2-1 TRBV7-8 NA TGTGCCAGCAGCCCATGGGGGCAGGGGGTTAGCTCCTACAATGAGCAGTTCTTC CASSPWGQGVSSYNEQFF
NA TRBJ2-7 TRBV7-2 many TGTGCCAGCAGCCCGGACTATATGTACGAGCAGTACTTC CASSPDYMYEQYF
NA TRBJ1-6 TRBV2 NA TGTGCCAGCAGAGTCCAGGGATTTAATTCACCCCTCCACTTT CASRVQGFNSPLHF
NA TRBJ2-7 TRBV5-3 NA TGTGCCACCAGAGGGGACGTATCCTACGAGCAGTACTTC CATRGDVSYEQYF
TRBD1 TRBJ1-1 TRBV6-1 NA TGTGCCAGCAGTGTACCACAAGGCGGACAGGGGAACACTGAAGCTTTCTTT CASSVPQGGQGNTEAFF